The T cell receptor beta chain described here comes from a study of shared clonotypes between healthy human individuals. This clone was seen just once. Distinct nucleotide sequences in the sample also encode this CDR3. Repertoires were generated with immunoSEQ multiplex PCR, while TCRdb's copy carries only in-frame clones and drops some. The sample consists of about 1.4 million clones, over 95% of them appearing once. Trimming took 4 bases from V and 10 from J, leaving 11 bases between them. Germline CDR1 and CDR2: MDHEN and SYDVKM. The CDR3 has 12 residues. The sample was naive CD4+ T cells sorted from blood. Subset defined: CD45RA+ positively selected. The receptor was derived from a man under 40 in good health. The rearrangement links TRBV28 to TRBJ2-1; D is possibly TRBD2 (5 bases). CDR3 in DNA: TGTGCCAGCAGTTCGGGGTCGAGGGAGCAGTTCTTC. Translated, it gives CASSSGSREQFF.